The sequence of this TCR beta chain was determined in a study of T cells in Graves' hyperthyroidism and ophthalmopathy. General study points: Ophthalmopathy was identified by the model a median around 6.9 months ahead of onset. Through a model of 13 V-J features, ophthalmopathy was separated from stable hyperthyroidism.

This clonotype showed up many times. What it recognizes is unknown. Germline and junction disagree at one end, which may indicate a read error. TCR beta CDR3 regions were amplified from RNA. First-round RT-PCR with HTBI primers amplified the TCR CDR3 region. TCRdb itself ran the multiplex PCR reads through MiXCR, one entry per CDR3 protein. The repertoire holds a few hundred thousand distinct CDR3 sequences, around 15% seen once, with approximately 60% in the top ten. Germline assignment: CDR1 MNHEY and CDR2 SVGAGI. This CDR3 is built from 14 residues. Ophthalmopathy patients had Clinical Activity Score at least 3, NOSPECS grade at least 4, duration under 3 months.

This chain uses TRBV6-5 with TRBJ2-7, with 7 bases fitting TRBD1. The clonotype was recovered from a woman between 55 and 75 years old with Graves' ophthalmopathy. The sample taken for sequencing was blood. The CDR3 loop reads CASSYSGTAYEQYF. The CDR3 DNA is TGTGCCAGCAGTTACTCGGGGACAGCCTATGAGCAGTACTTC.